This is a list of T cell receptor beta chains from one sample in a study of pediatric ulcerative colitis. The table came from immunoSEQ multiplex PCR; TCRdb's copy has only in-frame clones and leaves some out. The sample lists roughly 45,000 clones, under 80% occurring once. The material sequenced was gut tissue. The origin of the receptors is a girl aged 10-17 years with moderate ulcerative colitis. Each CDR3 is given with its conserved first and last residue. A D gene is named only where the DNA matches it firmly. Clone size, where shown, is once, few, many, or a class for clones that have expanded.

D: -
size: few
J: TRBJ2-7
V: TRBV19
CDR3: CASRPSASYEQYF

D: -
size: -
J: TRBJ2-1
V: TRBV5-1
CDR3: CASSLGEVSYNEQFF

D: -
size: -
J: TRBJ1-3
V: TRBV11-3
CDR3: CASSNDRAGNTIYF

D: -
size: once
J: TRBJ2-2
V: TRBV6-4
CDR3: CASSEWGNGELFF

D: -
size: -
J: TRBJ2-7
V: TRBV5-1
CDR3: CASSPQSRSSYEQYF

D: -
size: -
J: TRBJ2-5
V: TRBV23-1
CDR3: CASSPALYQETQYF

D: TRBD1
size: few
J: TRBJ1-2
V: TRBV7-2
CDR3: CASSLGTAGAYGYTF

D: -
size: -
J: TRBJ2-7
V: TRBV19
CDR3: CASSISVGGEQYF

D: TRBD1
size: few
J: TRBJ2-7
V: TRBV5-1
CDR3: CASSFTGVNPYEQYF

D: TRBD1
size: -
J: TRBJ1-1
V: TRBV7-6
CDR3: CASSPHPGTGRGRDTEAFF

D: -
size: -
J: TRBJ1-5
V: TRBV15
CDR3: CATSLRSSNNQPQHF

D: -
size: once
J: TRBJ2-2
V: TRBV27
CDR3: CASSFSGLTGELFF

D: TRBD1
size: -
J: TRBJ1-4
V: TRBV2
CDR3: CASSVQGAREKLFF

D: -
size: -
J: TRBJ2-3
V: TRBV27
CDR3: CASSLGRGADTQYF

D: -
size: -
J: TRBJ2-7
V: TRBV29-1
CDR3: CSVDRGYEQYF

D: -
size: -
J: TRBJ2-1
V: TRBV30
CDR3: CAWTTLPSEYYNEQFF

D: -
size: -
J: TRBJ1-1
V: TRBV27
CDR3: CASSLRTEPNTEAFF

D: -
size: -
J: TRBJ2-3
V: TRBV5-1
CDR3: CASSSERSTDTQYF

D: -
size: -
J: TRBJ2-3
V: TRBV6-5
CDR3: CASSYSIRPSTDTQYF

D: -
size: once
J: TRBJ1-4
V: TRBV11-1
CDR3: CASSPHRATNEKLFF

D: TRBD2
size: -
J: TRBJ2-3
V: TRBV11-2
CDR3: CASSLSSGKQYF

D: -
size: -
J: TRBJ1-4
V: TRBV28
CDR3: CASSFAGKGEKLFF

D: TRBD1
size: -
J: TRBJ2-4
V: TRBV6-1
CDR3: CASSLGQGNIQYF

D: -
size: -
J: TRBJ1-2
V: TRBV4-1
CDR3: CASSQGSTFYGYTF

D: -
size: -
J: TRBJ2-7
V: TRBV7-9
CDR3: CASSPLAYEQYF

D: TRBD2
size: -
J: TRBJ2-1
V: TRBV10-3
CDR3: CAISERGLAGRDEQFF

D: TRBD2
size: -
J: TRBJ2-3
V: TRBV28
CDR3: CASRQTSGSVTQYF

D: -
size: once
J: TRBJ2-2
V: TRBV5-1
CDR3: CASSRDSSNTGELFF

D: -
size: -
J: TRBJ1-5
V: TRBV6-6
CDR3: CASSPDGEQPQHF

D: -
size: -
J: TRBJ2-5
V: TRBV15
CDR3: CATSTGLIQETQYF

D: TRBD1
size: -
J: TRBJ2-7
V: TRBV18
CDR3: CASSPWTGYEQYF

D: TRBD2
size: -
J: TRBJ2-3
V: TRBV9
CDR3: CASSLAGTDTQYF

D: -
size: -
J: TRBJ2-7
V: TRBV6-1
CDR3: CASIGAREQYF

D: TRBD1
size: -
J: TRBJ2-7
V: TRBV6-1
CDR3: CASSEAPLGRDRGYEQYF

D: -
size: -
J: TRBJ2-3
V: TRBV11-3
CDR3: CASSLEGVASDTQYF

D: TRBD1
size: -
J: TRBJ2-2
V: TRBV7-9
CDR3: CASSLSQGRNTGELFF

D: -
size: -
J: TRBJ2-7
V: TRBV5-4
CDR3: CASSSRTQGYEQYF

D: -
size: once
J: TRBJ1-4
V: TRBV7-9
CDR3: CASSFSGFPTNEKLFF

D: TRBD2
size: -
J: TRBJ2-7
V: TRBV7-9
CDR3: CASSSGLAETREQYF

D: -
size: -
J: TRBJ2-5
V: TRBV6-1
CDR3: CASSDDTETQYF

D: TRBD1
size: -
J: TRBJ1-2
V: TRBV30
CDR3: CAWRGGDRGNYGYTF

D: -
size: -
J: TRBJ1-6
V: TRBV18
CDR3: CASSYTPSRESSPLHF

D: -
size: -
J: TRBJ1-5
V: TRBV1
CDR3: CTSPIRTVFSNQPQHF

D: -
size: few
J: TRBJ1-1
V: TRBV18
CDR3: CASSPGDDTEAFF

D: TRBD1
size: few
J: TRBJ1-5
V: TRBV6-1
CDR3: CASRTGVRNQPQHF

D: TRBD1
size: -
J: TRBJ2-7
V: TRBV29-1
CDR3: CSVGGTVYEQYF

D: -
size: -
J: TRBJ2-1
V: TRBV19
CDR3: CASSTIGPAPFNYNEQFF

D: -
size: -
J: TRBJ2-1
V: TRBV6-5
CDR3: CASSLNYNEQFF